This T cell receptor (beta chain) was sequenced in a study of shared clonotypes between healthy human individuals. Study context: Three CD4 naive, three CD4 memory, two CD8 naive and one CD8 memory plate were used per donor.

Terminally differentiated effector memory CD45RA+ cells were excluded by CCR7 positive selection of CD45RO-negative cells. The authors' processing: With immunoSEQ giving junction-only sequences and no quality scores, filtering differed. Sequencing used immunoSEQ multiplex PCR; TCRdb keeps in-frame clones, though not all of them. The DNA was the basis for D and trimming; V, J and clone size are from that table. Altogether millions of clones are present, about 95% being singletons, with the ten largest covering roughly 1%. Germline lookup yields CDR1 MGHRA and CDR2 YSYEKL. The CDR3 has 15 residues. Trimming cost V 6 bases and J 0 bases; bases outside gene matches: 6.

This clonotype originated in a man between 18 and 29 years old in good health. The chain combines TRBV4-1 with TRBJ2-7; 9 positions agree with TRBD2. Material for sequencing was naive CD8+ T cells sorted from blood. The CDR3 DNA is TGCGCCAGCAGTTCTAGCGGGGTGGGCTCCTACGAGCAGTACTTC. It encodes CASSSSGVGSYEQYF.